This T cell receptor (beta chain) derives from a study of Ad26.COV2.S vaccination and SARS-CoV-2 variants. Study background: The COV1001 Ad26.COV2.S trial arm included the donor. General study points: Recipients of vaccine and of placebo showed similar breadth of their non-spike TCR repertoires. After vaccination, reports described spike-specific CD8+ and CD4+ T cell responses as showing substantial breadth.

Here immunoSEQ multiplex PCR was the method, and the copy in TCRdb shows in-frame clones only, minus some. Of a few hundred thousand clones listed, more than 75% are singletons. A word on this clone: What it binds is unknown.

V trimming: 6 bases; J trimming: 0 bases; junction bases outside the gene matches: 2. The germline V gene encodes CDR1 MNHEY and CDR2 SVGAGI. This CDR3 region has 15 residues. Treatment indicated: around 19 received Ad26.COV2.S at low or high dose, single or two shots; several received placebo; per-sample allocation not given. The study sampled participants on day 63 after the first vaccine or placebo injection. This material consisted of peripheral blood, taken in a trial of Ad26.COV2.S vaccine versus placebo. This TCR was recovered from a person between 18 and 59 years old who received the Ad26.COV2.S COVID-19 vaccine or a placebo. The V call is TRBV6-5, the J call TRBJ2-6, with 7 bases that match TRBD1. The CDR3 loop is CASRDRYSGANVLTF. The CDR3, as DNA: TGTGCCAGCAGGGACAGGTACTCTGGGGCCAACGTCCTGACTTTC.